This TCR beta chain is from a study of T cell responses to AZD1222 COVID-19 vaccine. Overall study results and limits: Vaccination with two AZD1222 doses was followed by a rise in Spike-specific TCR breadth and depth. At baseline, just 6 or 7 AZD1222 recipients tested seropositive. Spike-wide coverage was observed for vaccine-associated CD4 TCRs, with dominant responses at 160-218 and 743-854.

About this clone itself: Its antigen is unknown.

Clones were read by immunoSEQ multiplex PCR, and TCRdb kept only the in-frame ones, dropping some. The table has some 97,000 clones, around nine tenths seen once. This CDR3 spans 15 amino acids. Germline loops: CDR1 SGHTA, CDR2 FQGNSA. With 5 bases removed from V and 10 bases from J, the gap between germline ends came to 18 bases. This material consisted of peripheral blood, taken on day 0 of AZD1222 vaccination. The clonotype was recovered from an adult in good health. This chain uses TRBV7-2 with TRBJ1-6, with D possibly matching TRBD1 (6 bases). CDR3 protein: CASSVEGTGRSPLHF. CDR3 in DNA: TGTGCCAGCAGCGTAGAAGGCACAGGGCGCTCACCCCTCCACTTT. Combining the CDR3 with reference TRBV7-2 and TRBJ1-6 gives the whole variable domain GAGVSQSPSNKVTEKGKDVELRCDPISGHTALYWYRQSLGQGLEFLIYFQGNSAPDKSGLPSDRFSAERTGGSVSTLTIQRTQQEDSAVYLCASSVEGTGRSPLHFGNGTRLTVT.